These T cell receptor beta chains were read from a single sample in a study of T cells in Graves' hyperthyroidism and ophthalmopathy. TCRdb itself ran the multiplex PCR reads through MiXCR, one entry per CDR3 protein. The sample lists about 840,000 distinct CDR3 sequences, over 35% occurring once. The material sequenced was blood. These receptors were obtained from a man aged 18 to 35 with Graves' hyperthyroidism. Both conserved end residues are part of each CDR3. A D gene is named only where the DNA matches it firmly. Where a row states a size, it is once, few, many or the class of an expanded clone; other rows omit it.

>.|TRBJ1-4|TRBV7-3|TRBD1
TGTGCCAGCAGACGTAACAGGGGAGACGGTGAAAAACTGTTTTTT
CASRRNRGDGEKLFF
>few|TRBJ2-7|TRBV12-3/TRBV12-4|.
TGTGCCAGCAGTCACGGACAGGGAGGGTCCCACGAGCAGTACTTC
CASSHGQGGSHEQYF
>.|TRBJ2-5|TRBV4-3|TRBD1
TGCGCCAGCAGCCAATGGGAACAGGGGGCGAGGATTCAGCCCCAGTACTTC
CASSQWEQGARIQPQYF
>.|TRBJ2-5|TRBV7-6|TRBD1
TGTGCCAGCAGCTCCGGGACAGGTTTGACCCAAGAGACCCAGTACTTC
CASSSGTGLTQETQYF
>many|TRBJ2-5|TRBV24-1|.
TGTGCCACCAGTGCAACGGACGCGGGGGAGACCCAGTACTTC
CATSATDAGETQYF
>.|TRBJ1-5|TRBV7-8|.
TGTGCCAGCAGCTTAAGTTTAGGGGTTGGCAATCAGCCCCAGCATTTT
CASSLSLGVGNQPQHF
>many|TRBJ1-1|TRBV25-1|.
TGTGCCAGCAGTGATATTAGGGGATATGGCACTGAAGCTTTCTTT
CASSDIRGYGTEAFF
>.|TRBJ1-4|TRBV11-3|.
TGTGCCAGCAGCGCTGGCTGGGGCTTGGGGGGTGAAAAACTGTTTTTT
CASSAGWGLGGEKLFF
>many|TRBJ2-5|TRBV2|.
TGTGCCAGCAGGGGACCTTTGGGGACCCAGTACTTC
CASRGPLGTQYF
>many|TRBJ1-6|TRBV2|.
TGTGCCAGCAGTGAACGGTCCTATAATTCACCCCTCCACTTT
CASSERSYNSPLHF
>.|TRBJ2-7|TRBV29-1|.
TGCAGCGTTGAAGAACAGGGACCCTACGAGCAGTACTTC
CSVEEQGPYEQYF
>.|TRBJ2-6|TRBV7-9|.
TGTGCCAGCAGCAATGTCGGGTCGCACTCTGGGGCCAACGTCCTGACTTTC
CASSNVGSHSGANVLTF
>.|TRBJ2-5|TRBV5-1|.
TGCGCCAGCAGCCTAGACAGCCAGGGGGAGACCCAGTACTTC
CASSLDSQGETQYF
>many|TRBJ1-1|TRBV7-9|TRBD1
TGTGCCAGCGACACAGGGGCTGAAGCTTTCTTT
CASDTGAEAFF
>few|TRBJ2-7|TRBV2|.
TGTGCCAGCAGCCCCACCCCGACACCGAATTACGAGCAGTACTTC
CASSPTPTPNYEQYF
>.|TRBJ1-3|TRBV7-9|.
TGTGCCAGCAGCCACCCCGGGACAACAAACACCATATATTTT
CASSHPGTTNTIYF
>few|TRBJ1-6|TRBV7-2|.
TGTGCCAGCAGCCCCCGGACAGAAGCATATTCACCCCTCCACTTT
CASSPRTEAYSPLHF
>.|TRBJ1-6|TRBV6-5|.
TGTGCCAGCAGTTTAGGATGGGCCTACGAGCAGCACTTC
CASSLGWAYEQHF
>.|TRBJ2-7|TRBV7-3|.
TGTGCCACCTGGGACATGGCCTACGAGCAGTACTTC
CATWDMAYEQYF
>few|TRBJ2-2|TRBV9|.
TGTGCCAGCAGCGTAGGGGGCTCCGCCGGGGAGCTGTTTTTT
CASSVGGSAGELFF
>many|TRBJ1-1|TRBV19|.
TGTGCCAGTAGTATCTACACTGAAGCTTTCTTT
CASSIYTEAFF
>.|TRBJ2-7|TRBV7-8|TRBD2
TGTGCCAGCAGCTTAGATTCGGGAGGGCGATCCGAGCAGTACTTC
CASSLDSGGRSEQYF
>.|TRBJ2-7|TRBV20-1|TRBD2
TGCAGTGCTAGAGATACGGGACTAGCGGGAGGGAAGTACGAGCAGTACTTC
CSARDTGLAGGKYEQYF
>many|TRBJ1-1|TRBV12-3/TRBV12-4|.
TGTGCCAGCAGCCCGTATGGAGGAGGAGCTTTCTTT
CASSPYGGGAFF
>many|TRBJ2-7|TRBV7-9|TRBD1
TGTGCCAGCAGCTCCGGGACAGGCTGGGGTCGCGAGCAGTACTTC
CASSSGTGWGREQYF
>few|TRBJ1-1|TRBV20-1|.
TGCAGTGCTAGAGATCACCAGGGGTTCGACACTGAAGCTTTCTTT
CSARDHQGFDTEAFF
>many|TRBJ2-5|TRBV7-3|TRBD2
TGTGCCAGCAGCCCTAGCGGGGCCCAAGAGACCCAGTACTTC
CASSPSGAQETQYF
>many|TRBJ1-6|TRBV5-6|.
TGTGCCAGCAGCTTTCGGGATTCACCCCTCCACTTT
CASSFRDSPLHF
>many|TRBJ1-1|TRBV2|TRBD1
TGTGCCAGCAGCCCGGACAGGGAAACTGAAGCTTTCTTT
CASSPDRETEAFF
>.|TRBJ2-7|TRBV5-1|.
TGCGCCAGCAGCCCCGGAGTGGAAGTGCGCCTACCTGAGCAGTACTTC
CASSPGVEVRLPEQYF
>.|TRBJ2-7|TRBV2|.
TGCGCCAGCAGCTGGGAGAGACTGAGCGAGCAGTACTTC
CASSWERLSEQYF
>few|TRBJ2-7|TRBV7-9|.
TGTGCCAGCAGCTCTACCGGGACAAGGGTTACCTACGAGCAGTACTTC
CASSSTGTRVTYEQYF
>few|TRBJ2-2|TRBV20-1|TRBD1
TGCAGTGCTAGTCCCGTTCGGGACAGGGGCACCGGGGAGCTGTTTTTT
CSASPVRDRGTGELFF
>.|TRBJ2-2|TRBV7-2|TRBD1
TGTGCCAGCAGCTTCGTACAGGGGGCTATCGGGGAGCTGTTTTTT
CASSFVQGAIGELFF
>.|TRBJ1-6|TRBV2|.
TGTGCCAGCCCCTACGAGGGAGGCAATTCACCCCTCCACTTT
CASPYEGGNSPLHF
>.|TRBJ1-3|TRBV10-3|.
TGTGCCATCAGTGATCCGACTAGCGACACCGGGGGCACCATATATTTT
CAISDPTSDTGGTIYF
>few|TRBJ1-3|TRBV20-1|.
TGCAGTGCTACGGAGAGCTCTGGAAACACCATATATTTT
CSATESSGNTIYF
>many|TRBJ1-2|TRBV29-1|.
TGCAGCGTTGTAGCTCGCGACAGGAGGGTTAACACCTTC
CSVVARDRRVNTF
>.|TRBJ1-1|TRBV9|.
TGTGCCAGCAGCGTAGGGTGGGAAACTGCACAGCCGAACACTGAAGCTTTCTTT
CASSVGWETAQPNTEAFF
>.|TRBJ1-1|TRBV14|.
TGTGCCAGCAGCCAACCGGGACGGACAATGAACACTGAAGCTTTCTTT
CASSQPGRTMNTEAFF
>few|TRBJ2-5|TRBV5-1|TRBD1
TGCGCCAGCAGCGGGACAGACTGGGAGACCCAGTACTTC
CASSGTDWETQYF
>few|TRBJ2-7|TRBV15|TRBD1
TGTGCCACCAGCGTACGCCGGGACAGCCCCTACGAGCAGTACTTC
CATSVRRDSPYEQYF
>.|TRBJ2-5|TRBV20-1|.
TGCAGTGCTAGAGTCGGCAACCAAGAGACCCAGTACTTC
CSARVGNQETQYF